These T cell receptor beta chains were read from a single sample in a study of blood T cell repertoires in COVID-19. TCRdb keeps only in-frame clones here, not all; method: immunoSEQ multiplex PCR. The data show about 47,000 clones, with about 83% seen just once and roughly 1.4% held by the top ten. The specimen sequenced was peripheral blood. The receptors originated from a man aged 50 or older with acute or convalescent COVID-19. Both conserved end residues are part of each CDR3. The order of the fields is clone size, D gene, J gene, V gene, CDR3 protein, CDR3 DNA. A D gene is named only where the DNA matches it firmly. Expanded clones are given a class, and other clones once, few, many or no size at all.

abundance: NA
d_gene: TRBD1
j_gene: TRBJ2-7
v_gene: TRBV6-5
CDR3aa: CASTGGYEQYF
CDR3nt: TGTGCCAGCACAGGGGGCTACGAGCAGTACTTC

abundance: NA
d_gene: NA
j_gene: TRBJ2-2
v_gene: TRBV7-2
CDR3aa: CASSLSQGRTGELFF
CDR3nt: TGTGCCAGCAGCTTATCCCAGGGTCGGACCGGGGAGCTGTTTTTT

abundance: NA
d_gene: TRBD1
j_gene: TRBJ2-1
v_gene: TRBV11-2
CDR3aa: CASRRLGDRVWGEQFF
CDR3nt: TGTGCCAGCAGGCGCCTTGGGGACAGGGTCTGGGGTGAGCAGTTCTTC

abundance: once
d_gene: TRBD2
j_gene: TRBJ2-1
v_gene: TRBV30
CDR3aa: CAWTPWVRAGDEQFF
CDR3nt: TGTGCCTGGACTCCCTGGGTAAGAGCGGGAGATGAGCAGTTCTTC

abundance: NA
d_gene: NA
j_gene: TRBJ1-4
v_gene: TRBV28
CDR3aa: CASSLPTGFTNEKLFF
CDR3nt: TGTGCCAGCAGTTTACCTACAGGCTTCACTAATGAAAAACTGTTTTTT

abundance: NA
d_gene: NA
j_gene: TRBJ2-5
v_gene: TRBV3-1/TRBV3-2
CDR3aa: CASSPRDSQETQYF
CDR3nt: TGTGCCAGCAGCCCACGAGACTCACAAGAGACCCAGTACTTC

abundance: NA
d_gene: TRBD2
j_gene: TRBJ2-1
v_gene: TRBV9
CDR3aa: CASSVIAGGPNEQFF
CDR3nt: TGTGCCAGCAGCGTAATAGCGGGGGGGCCCAATGAGCAGTTCTTC

abundance: few
d_gene: NA
j_gene: TRBJ1-2
v_gene: TRBV15
CDR3aa: CATAQGVGSYNYGYTF
CDR3nt: TGTGCCACCGCGCAAGGGGTGGGCAGTTATAACTATGGCTACACCTTC

abundance: NA
d_gene: NA
j_gene: TRBJ1-2
v_gene: TRBV14
CDR3aa: CASSPLWRDYGYTF
CDR3nt: TGTGCCAGCAGCCCCCTATGGAGGGACTATGGCTACACCTTC

abundance: few
d_gene: NA
j_gene: TRBJ1-1
v_gene: TRBV11-2
CDR3aa: CASSLGSRRNTEAFF
CDR3nt: TGTGCCAGCAGCTTAGGGTCCCGCAGAAACACTGAAGCTTTCTTT

abundance: few
d_gene: TRBD2
j_gene: TRBJ2-2
v_gene: TRBV9
CDR3aa: CASSVVAGGYTGELFF
CDR3nt: TGTGCCAGCAGCGTAGTTGCGGGAGGGTACACCGGGGAGCTGTTTTTT

abundance: NA
d_gene: TRBD2
j_gene: TRBJ2-1
v_gene: TRBV27
CDR3aa: CASSLSIMREGREQFF
CDR3nt: TGTGCCAGCAGTTTATCGATCATGCGGGAGGGGCGTGAGCAGTTCTTC

abundance: NA
d_gene: TRBD1
j_gene: TRBJ1-4
v_gene: TRBV7-9
CDR3aa: CASRPLPDRGEKLFF
CDR3nt: TGTGCCAGCAGACCCCTCCCGGACAGGGGCGAAAAACTGTTTTTT

abundance: NA
d_gene: NA
j_gene: TRBJ1-5
v_gene: TRBV6-1
CDR3aa: CASSENGGNQPQHF
CDR3nt: TGTGCCAGCAGTGAAAACGGGGGCAATCAGCCCCAGCATTTT

abundance: NA
d_gene: NA
j_gene: TRBJ2-7
v_gene: TRBV6-1
CDR3aa: CASSEVSGTSYEQYF
CDR3nt: TGTGCCAGCAGTGAAGTTTCGGGGACTTCCTACGAGCAGTACTTC

abundance: NA
d_gene: NA
j_gene: TRBJ2-3
v_gene: TRBV24-1
CDR3aa: CATSGPSGLSHTDTQYF
CDR3nt: TGTGCCACCAGTGGCCCATCGGGACTGTCTCACACAGATACGCAGTATTTT

abundance: NA
d_gene: NA
j_gene: TRBJ2-7
v_gene: TRBV29-1
CDR3aa: CSVEIPGVGSYEQYF
CDR3nt: TGCAGCGTTGAAATCCCCGGGGTGGGTTCCTACGAGCAGTACTTC

abundance: NA
d_gene: TRBD2
j_gene: TRBJ2-1
v_gene: TRBV11-2
CDR3aa: CASTRLRGKDNEQFF
CDR3nt: TGTGCCAGCACCCGTTTGCGGGGGAAGGACAATGAGCAGTTCTTC

abundance: medium-sized
d_gene: NA
j_gene: TRBJ2-3
v_gene: TRBV2
CDR3aa: CASSVLAQYF
CDR3nt: TGTGCCAGCAGTGTCCTTGCGCAGTATTTT

abundance: NA
d_gene: NA
j_gene: TRBJ1-6
v_gene: TRBV30
CDR3aa: CAWSQDIMNSPLHF
CDR3nt: TGTGCCTGGAGTCAGGACATAATGAATTCACCCCTCCACTTT

abundance: NA
d_gene: NA
j_gene: TRBJ1-3
v_gene: TRBV30
CDR3aa: CAWQQFSGNTIYF
CDR3nt: TGTGCCTGGCAACAGTTCTCTGGAAACACCATATATTTT

abundance: NA
d_gene: TRBD1
j_gene: TRBJ2-2
v_gene: TRBV5-1
CDR3aa: CASSLGTGVAGELFF
CDR3nt: TGCGCCAGCAGCCTCGGAACAGGGGTCGCCGGGGAGCTGTTTTTT

abundance: once
d_gene: NA
j_gene: TRBJ2-6
v_gene: TRBV29-1
CDR3aa: CSVLTEGANVLTF
CDR3nt: TGCAGCGTTCTGACAGAGGGGGCCAACGTCCTGACTTTC

abundance: NA
d_gene: NA
j_gene: TRBJ2-7
v_gene: TRBV2
CDR3aa: CASRDSTGPLAYEQYF
CDR3nt: TGTGCCAGCAGGGATTCCACAGGGCCCTTGGCCTACGAGCAGTACTTC

abundance: once
d_gene: NA
j_gene: TRBJ2-1
v_gene: TRBV15
CDR3aa: CATSRGGLGPITGIKQFF
CDR3nt: TGTGCCACCAGCCGTGGCGGGCTCGGTCCGATAACGGGCATTAAGCAGTTCTTC

abundance: NA
d_gene: NA
j_gene: TRBJ2-7
v_gene: TRBV5-6
CDR3aa: CASSPLGSDYEQYF
CDR3nt: TGTGCCAGCAGCCCCTTAGGTAGCGACTACGAGCAGTACTTC

abundance: NA
d_gene: TRBD2
j_gene: TRBJ2-1
v_gene: TRBV6-4
CDR3aa: CASRKEIAGYNEQFF
CDR3nt: TGTGCCAGCAGAAAGGAAATAGCGGGGTACAATGAGCAGTTCTTC

abundance: NA
d_gene: TRBD1
j_gene: TRBJ2-7
v_gene: TRBV2
CDR3aa: CASGTGGNEQYF
CDR3nt: TGTGCCAGCGGGACAGGGGGCAACGAGCAGTACTTC

abundance: NA
d_gene: TRBD1
j_gene: TRBJ2-2
v_gene: TRBV6-5
CDR3aa: CASNRGRSNTGELFF
CDR3nt: TGTGCCAGCAACAGGGGACGGTCGAACACCGGGGAGCTGTTTTTT

abundance: NA
d_gene: NA
j_gene: TRBJ2-2
v_gene: TRBV11-2
CDR3aa: CASSPFGAGELFF
CDR3nt: TGTGCCAGCAGTCCGTTCGGGGCCGGGGAGCTGTTTTTT

abundance: NA
d_gene: NA
j_gene: TRBJ1-1
v_gene: TRBV27
CDR3aa: CASSPRGGRTEAFF
CDR3nt: TGTGCCAGCAGCCCCCGAGGGGGAAGGACTGAAGCTTTCTTT

abundance: NA
d_gene: TRBD1
j_gene: TRBJ2-7
v_gene: TRBV28
CDR3aa: CASSLVPPDRASYEQYF
CDR3nt: TGTGCCAGCAGTTTAGTCCCACCGGACAGGGCCTCCTACGAGCAGTACTTC

abundance: NA
d_gene: NA
j_gene: TRBJ2-4
v_gene: TRBV28
CDR3aa: CASSFRGYTKNIQYF
CDR3nt: TGTGCCAGCAGTTTCCGAGGTTATACCAAAAACATTCAGTACTTC

abundance: NA
d_gene: NA
j_gene: TRBJ1-3
v_gene: TRBV24-1
CDR3aa: CATSDDTSSGNTIYF
CDR3nt: TGTGCCACCAGTGACGACACCAGCTCTGGAAACACCATATATTTT

abundance: NA
d_gene: NA
j_gene: TRBJ1-1
v_gene: TRBV7-2
CDR3aa: CASNWGGSGAAFF
CDR3nt: TGTGCCAGCAATTGGGGGGGGTCAGGGGCAGCTTTCTTT

abundance: NA
d_gene: NA
j_gene: TRBJ1-4
v_gene: TRBV4-3
CDR3aa: CASSQDFEGSTNEKLFF
CDR3nt: TGCGCCAGCAGCCAAGATTTTGAGGGATCCACTAATGAAAAACTGTTTTTT

abundance: NA
d_gene: TRBD1
j_gene: TRBJ1-5
v_gene: TRBV6-5
CDR3aa: CASRAGQGNQPQHF
CDR3nt: TGTGCCAGCAGAGCAGGACAGGGAAATCAGCCCCAGCATTTT

abundance: NA
d_gene: TRBD1
j_gene: TRBJ1-2
v_gene: TRBV20-1
CDR3aa: CSARTGNGYTF
CDR3nt: TGCAGTGCTAGGACAGGGAATGGCTACACCTTC

abundance: few
d_gene: TRBD1
j_gene: TRBJ1-5
v_gene: TRBV6-5
CDR3aa: CASSIRQGIHQPQHF
CDR3nt: TGTGCCAGCAGTATACGACAGGGAATTCATCAGCCCCAGCATTTT

abundance: NA
d_gene: NA
j_gene: TRBJ1-2
v_gene: TRBV27
CDR3aa: CASTPGGGNFYGYTF
CDR3nt: TGTGCCAGCACCCCGGGGGGGGGAAACTTCTATGGCTACACCTTC

abundance: NA
d_gene: TRBD2
j_gene: TRBJ2-3
v_gene: TRBV28
CDR3aa: CASSSLAGASTDTQYF
CDR3nt: TGTGCCAGCAGTTCCTTAGCGGGAGCGAGCACAGATACGCAGTATTTT

abundance: once
d_gene: NA
j_gene: TRBJ2-7
v_gene: TRBV9
CDR3aa: CASSVLRDLGEQYF
CDR3nt: TGTGCCAGCAGCGTGCTTCGGGATCTTGGAGAGCAGTACTTC

abundance: NA
d_gene: NA
j_gene: TRBJ2-3
v_gene: TRBV28
CDR3aa: CASLHLGPGTSTDTQYF
CDR3nt: TGTGCCAGCCTACACCTTGGGCCGGGGACTAGCACAGATACGCAGTATTTT

abundance: once
d_gene: NA
j_gene: TRBJ2-1
v_gene: TRBV2
CDR3aa: CASSARRAGGNEQFF
CDR3nt: TGTGCCAGCAGCGCTCGGAGGGCCGGTGGGAATGAGCAGTTCTTC

abundance: NA
d_gene: TRBD1
j_gene: TRBJ1-5
v_gene: TRBV27
CDR3aa: CASRTGTGAYNQPQHF
CDR3nt: TGTGCCAGCAGAACCGGGACAGGGGCCTACAATCAGCCCCAGCATTTT

abundance: NA
d_gene: TRBD1
j_gene: TRBJ1-2
v_gene: TRBV7-9
CDR3aa: CASRPQGHGYTF
CDR3nt: TGTGCCAGCAGACCACAGGGGCATGGCTACACCTTC

abundance: few
d_gene: NA
j_gene: TRBJ1-4
v_gene: TRBV24-1
CDR3aa: CATSDFGGRFMPTNEKLFF
CDR3nt: TGTGCCACCAGTGATTTCGGGGGGCGGTTCATGCCAACTAATGAAAAACTGTTTTTT

abundance: NA
d_gene: NA
j_gene: TRBJ1-3
v_gene: TRBV7-2
CDR3aa: CASSQNGASGNTIYF
CDR3nt: TGTGCCAGCAGCCAGAACGGAGCCTCTGGAAACACCATATATTTT

abundance: NA
d_gene: NA
j_gene: TRBJ2-1
v_gene: TRBV15
CDR3aa: CATSRDGQGNEQFF
CDR3nt: TGTGCCACCAGCAGGGACGGGCAGGGCAATGAGCAGTTCTTC

abundance: once
d_gene: TRBD1
j_gene: TRBJ1-5
v_gene: TRBV11-2
CDR3aa: CASSPQGRGSNQPQHF
CDR3nt: TGTGCCAGCAGCCCACAGGGGCGCGGTAGCAATCAGCCCCAGCATTTT

abundance: NA
d_gene: TRBD1
j_gene: TRBJ1-2
v_gene: TRBV9
CDR3aa: CASSVRQGLSPDYGYTF
CDR3nt: TGTGCCAGCAGCGTGCGACAGGGTCTCAGTCCTGACTATGGCTACACCTTC

abundance: NA
d_gene: TRBD1
j_gene: TRBJ2-1
v_gene: TRBV5-5
CDR3aa: CASSLALGTGLNEQFF
CDR3nt: TGTGCCAGCAGCTTGGCCTTGGGGACAGGCCTCAATGAGCAGTTCTTC

abundance: NA
d_gene: TRBD1
j_gene: TRBJ2-3
v_gene: TRBV4-1
CDR3aa: CASSQTGGTTSTDTQYF
CDR3nt: TGCGCCAGCAGCCAAACAGGGGGAACCACTAGCACAGATACGCAGTATTTT